This T cell receptor (beta chain) stems from a study of OX40 agonist ivuxolimab in advanced cancers. This clone has just a few counts. The method was immunoSEQ multiplex PCR; TCRdb's version includes in-frame clones alone and lacks a portion of them. The sample contains about 69,000 clones, approximately 89% of which appear only once. This TCR derives from an adult with an advanced solid tumor such as melanoma, head and neck, liver or kidney cancer. This sample comprised CD4+ or CD8+ T cells sorted from blood, obtained in a trial of the OX40 agonist ivuxolimab.

CDR3 amino acids: CASSVSRLRGEQFF. The CDR3 DNA follows: TGTGCCAGCAGCGTAAGCCGGCTCCGAGGTGAGCAGTTCTTC. This chain links TRBV9 with TRBJ2-1; no clear D gene. CDR1 and CDR2 from the germline V gene are SGDLS and YYNGEE. The V end was cut by 1 base, the J end by 9 bases, with 14 bases between. The CDR3 runs to 14 residues.